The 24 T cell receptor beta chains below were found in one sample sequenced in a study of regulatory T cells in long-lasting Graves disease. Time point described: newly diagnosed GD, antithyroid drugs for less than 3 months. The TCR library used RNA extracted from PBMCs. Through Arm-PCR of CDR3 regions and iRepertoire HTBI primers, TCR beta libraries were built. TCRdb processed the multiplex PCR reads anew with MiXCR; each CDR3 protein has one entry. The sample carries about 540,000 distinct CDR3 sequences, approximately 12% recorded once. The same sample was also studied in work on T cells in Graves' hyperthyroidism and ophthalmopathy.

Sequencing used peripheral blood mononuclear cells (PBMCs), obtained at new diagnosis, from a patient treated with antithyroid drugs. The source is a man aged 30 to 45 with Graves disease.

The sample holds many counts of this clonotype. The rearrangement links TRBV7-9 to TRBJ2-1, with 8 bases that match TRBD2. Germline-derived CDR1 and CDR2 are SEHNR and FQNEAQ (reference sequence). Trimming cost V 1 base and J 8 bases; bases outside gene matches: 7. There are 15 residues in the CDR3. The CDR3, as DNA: TGTGCCAGCAGCTTAGGATTAGCGGGATTCGATGAGCAGTTCTTC. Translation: CASSLGLAGFDEQFF.

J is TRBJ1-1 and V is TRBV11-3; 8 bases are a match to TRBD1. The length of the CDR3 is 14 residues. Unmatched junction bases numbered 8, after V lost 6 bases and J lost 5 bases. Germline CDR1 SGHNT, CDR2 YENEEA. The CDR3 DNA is TGTGCCAGCAGTCCAGGGGGCGAAAGAACTGAAGCTTTCTTT. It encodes CASSPGGERTEAFF.

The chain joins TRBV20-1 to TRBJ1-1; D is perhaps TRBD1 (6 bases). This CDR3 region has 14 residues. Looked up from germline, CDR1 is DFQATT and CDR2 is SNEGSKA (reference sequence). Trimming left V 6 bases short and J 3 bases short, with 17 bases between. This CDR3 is CSADRGYRDTEAFF. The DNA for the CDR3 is TGCAGTGCAGACAGAGGGTACAGGGACACTGAAGCTTTCTTT.

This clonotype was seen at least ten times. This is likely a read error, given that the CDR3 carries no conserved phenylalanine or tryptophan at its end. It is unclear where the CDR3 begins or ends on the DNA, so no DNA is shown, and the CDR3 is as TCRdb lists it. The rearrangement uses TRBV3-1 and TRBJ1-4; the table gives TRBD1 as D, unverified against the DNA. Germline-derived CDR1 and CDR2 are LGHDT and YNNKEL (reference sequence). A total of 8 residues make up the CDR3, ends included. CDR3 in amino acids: CATPGTVS.

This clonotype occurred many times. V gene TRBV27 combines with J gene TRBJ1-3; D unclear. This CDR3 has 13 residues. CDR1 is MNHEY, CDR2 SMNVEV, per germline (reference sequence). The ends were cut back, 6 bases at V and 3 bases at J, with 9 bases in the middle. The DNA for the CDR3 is TGTGCCAGCAGCCCCAACGGTGGAAACACCATATATTTT. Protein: CASSPNGGNTIYF.

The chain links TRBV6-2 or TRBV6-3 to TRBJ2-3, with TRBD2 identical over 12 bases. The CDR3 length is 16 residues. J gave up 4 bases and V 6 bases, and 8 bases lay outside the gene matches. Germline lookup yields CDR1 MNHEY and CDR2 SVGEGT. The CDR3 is CASSRTLAGGADTQYF. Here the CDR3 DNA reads TGTGCCAGCAGCCGAACACTAGCGGGAGGCGCAGATACGCAGTATTTT.

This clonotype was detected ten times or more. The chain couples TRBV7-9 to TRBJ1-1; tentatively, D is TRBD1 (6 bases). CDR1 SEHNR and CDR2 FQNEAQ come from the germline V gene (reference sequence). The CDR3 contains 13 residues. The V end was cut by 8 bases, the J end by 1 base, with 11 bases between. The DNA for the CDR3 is TGTGCCAGCGCACGGACAGCGAACACTGAAGCTTTCTTT. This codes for CASARTANTEAFF.

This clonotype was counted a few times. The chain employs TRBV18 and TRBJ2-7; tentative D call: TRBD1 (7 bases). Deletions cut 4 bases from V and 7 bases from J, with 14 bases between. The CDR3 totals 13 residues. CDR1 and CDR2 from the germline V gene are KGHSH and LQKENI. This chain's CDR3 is CASSLATGTEQYF. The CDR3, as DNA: TGTGCCAGCTCACTCGCGACAGGGACTGAGCAGTACTTC.

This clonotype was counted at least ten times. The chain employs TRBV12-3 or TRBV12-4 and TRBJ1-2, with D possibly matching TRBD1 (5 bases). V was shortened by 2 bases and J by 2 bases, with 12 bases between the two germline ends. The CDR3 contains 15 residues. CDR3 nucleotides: TGTGCCAGCAGTTTATCGGGGCTGAGCAACTATGGCTACACCTTC. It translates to CASSLSGLSNYGYTF.

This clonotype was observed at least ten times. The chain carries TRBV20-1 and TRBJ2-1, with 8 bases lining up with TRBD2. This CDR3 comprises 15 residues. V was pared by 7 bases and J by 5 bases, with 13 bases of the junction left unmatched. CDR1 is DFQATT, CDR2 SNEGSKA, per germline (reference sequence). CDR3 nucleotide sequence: TGCAGTGTCGGGACGGACGGGACTAGTCACAATGAGCAGTTCTTC. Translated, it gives CSVGTDGTSHNEQFF.

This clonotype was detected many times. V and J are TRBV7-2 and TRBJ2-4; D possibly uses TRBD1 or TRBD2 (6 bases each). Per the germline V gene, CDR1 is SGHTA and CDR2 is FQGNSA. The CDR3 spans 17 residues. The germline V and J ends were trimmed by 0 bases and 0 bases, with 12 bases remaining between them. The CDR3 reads CASSLAPGGLAKNIQYF. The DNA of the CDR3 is TGTGCCAGCAGCTTAGCGCCCGGGGGCCTAGCCAAAAACATTCAGTACTTC.

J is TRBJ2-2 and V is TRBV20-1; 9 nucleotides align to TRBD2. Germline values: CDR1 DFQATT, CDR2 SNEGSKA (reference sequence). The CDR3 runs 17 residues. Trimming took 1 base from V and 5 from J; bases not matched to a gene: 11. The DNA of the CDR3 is TGCAGTGCTAGAGGGGACTTGGGACTAGCCGAGACCGGGGAGCTGTTTTTT. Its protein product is CSARGDLGLAETGELFF.

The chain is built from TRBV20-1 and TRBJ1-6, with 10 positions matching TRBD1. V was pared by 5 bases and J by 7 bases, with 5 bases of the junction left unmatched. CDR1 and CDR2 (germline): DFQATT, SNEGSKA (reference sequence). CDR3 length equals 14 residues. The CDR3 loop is CSALWTGGNSPLHF. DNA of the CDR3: TGCAGTGCTCTTTGGACAGGGGGAAATTCACCCCTCCACTTT.

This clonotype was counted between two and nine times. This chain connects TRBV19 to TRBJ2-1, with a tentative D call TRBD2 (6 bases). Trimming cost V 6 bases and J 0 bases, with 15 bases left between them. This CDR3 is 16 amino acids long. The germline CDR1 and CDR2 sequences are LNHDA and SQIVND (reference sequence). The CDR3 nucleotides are TGTGCCAGTAGACATATCCCCGGGGGCTCCTACAATGAGCAGTTCTTC. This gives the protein CASRHIPGGSYNEQFF.

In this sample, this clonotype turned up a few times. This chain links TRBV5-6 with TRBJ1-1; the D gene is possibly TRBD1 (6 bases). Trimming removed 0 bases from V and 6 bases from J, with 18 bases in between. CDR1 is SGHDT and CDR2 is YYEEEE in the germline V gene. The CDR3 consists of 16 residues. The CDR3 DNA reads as TGTGCCAGCAGCTTGGAACCCCAGGGGCCGGGGGCTGAAGCTTTCTTT. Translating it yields CASSLEPQGPGAEAFF.

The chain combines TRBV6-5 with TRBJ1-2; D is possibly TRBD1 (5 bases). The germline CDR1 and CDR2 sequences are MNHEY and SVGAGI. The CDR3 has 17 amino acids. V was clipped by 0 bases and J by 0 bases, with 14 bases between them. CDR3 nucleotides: TGTGCCAGCAGTTACTCTCCGGGGGGATCCTCTAACTATGGCTACACCTTC. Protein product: CASSYSPGGSSNYGYTF.

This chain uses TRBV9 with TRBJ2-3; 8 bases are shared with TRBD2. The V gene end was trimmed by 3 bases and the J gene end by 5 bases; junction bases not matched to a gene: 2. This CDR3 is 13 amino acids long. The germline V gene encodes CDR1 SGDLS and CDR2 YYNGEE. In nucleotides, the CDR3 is TGTGCCAGCAGCGGACTAGCGATAGATACGCAGTATTTT. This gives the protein CASSGLAIDTQYF. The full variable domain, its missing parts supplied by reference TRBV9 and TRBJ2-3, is DSGVTQTPKHLITATGQRVTLRCSPRSGDLSVYWYQQSLDQGLQFLIQYYNGEERAKGNILERFSAQQFPDLHSELNLSSLELGDSALYFCASSGLAIDTQYFGPGTRLTVL.

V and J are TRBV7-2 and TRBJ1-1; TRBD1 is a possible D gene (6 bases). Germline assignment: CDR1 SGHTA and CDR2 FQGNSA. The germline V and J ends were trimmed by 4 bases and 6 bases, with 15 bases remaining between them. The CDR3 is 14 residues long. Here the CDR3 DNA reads TGTGCCAGCAGCTCCACAGGGTTTTGGGCTGAAGCTTTCTTT. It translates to CASSSTGFWAEAFF.

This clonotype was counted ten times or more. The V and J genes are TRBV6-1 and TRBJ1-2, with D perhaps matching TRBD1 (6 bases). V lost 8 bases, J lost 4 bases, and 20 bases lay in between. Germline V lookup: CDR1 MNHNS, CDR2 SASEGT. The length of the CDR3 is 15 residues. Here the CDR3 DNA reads TGTGCCAGCTCAAAGGGACAATTGTGGTCCTATGGCTACACCTTC. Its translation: CASSKGQLWSYGYTF.

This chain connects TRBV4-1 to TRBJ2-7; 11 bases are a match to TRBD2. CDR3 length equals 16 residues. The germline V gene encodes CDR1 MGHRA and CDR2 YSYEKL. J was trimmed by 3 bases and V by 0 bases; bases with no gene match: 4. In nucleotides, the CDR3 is TGCGCCAGCAGCCAAGAAATGACTAGCGGGATCTACGAGCAGTACTTC. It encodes CASSQEMTSGIYEQYF.

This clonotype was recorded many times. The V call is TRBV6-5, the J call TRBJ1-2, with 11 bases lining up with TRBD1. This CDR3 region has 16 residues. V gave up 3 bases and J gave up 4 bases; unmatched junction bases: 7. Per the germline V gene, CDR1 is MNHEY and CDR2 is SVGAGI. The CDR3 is CASSYLRTGGGYGYTF. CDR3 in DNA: TGTGCCAGCAGTTATCTACGGACAGGGGGCGGCTATGGCTACACCTTC.

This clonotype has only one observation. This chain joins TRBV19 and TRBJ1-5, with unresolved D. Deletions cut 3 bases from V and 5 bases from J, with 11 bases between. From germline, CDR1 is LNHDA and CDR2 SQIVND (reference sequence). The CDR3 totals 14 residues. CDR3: CASSMQAIDQPQHF. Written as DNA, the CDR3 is TGTGCCAGTAGTATGCAGGCAATTGATCAGCCCCAGCATTTT.

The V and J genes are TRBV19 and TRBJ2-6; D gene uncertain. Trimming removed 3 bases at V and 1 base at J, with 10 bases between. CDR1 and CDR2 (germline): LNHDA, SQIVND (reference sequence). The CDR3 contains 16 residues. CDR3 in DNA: TGTGCCAGTAGTATTAGGGCAGGTTCTGGGGCCAACGTCCTGACTTTC. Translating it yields CASSIRAGSGANVLTF. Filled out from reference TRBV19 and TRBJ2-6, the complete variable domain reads DGGITQSPKYLFRKEGQNVTLSCEQNLNHDAMYWYRQDPGQGLRLIYYSQIVNDFQKGDIAEGYSVSREKKESFPLTVTSAQKNPTAFYLCASSIRAGSGANVLTFGAGSRLTVL.

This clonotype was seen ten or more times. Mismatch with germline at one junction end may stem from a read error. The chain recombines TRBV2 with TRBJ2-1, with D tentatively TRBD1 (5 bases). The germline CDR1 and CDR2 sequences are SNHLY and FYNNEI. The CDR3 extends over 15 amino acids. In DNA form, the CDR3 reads TGTGCCAGCAGGGAAGACAGAAACAACCTCAATGAGCAGTTCTTC. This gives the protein CASREDRNNLNEQFF.